Sequencing of this T cell receptor (beta chain) was carried out in a study of Ad26.COV2.S vaccination and SARS-CoV-2 variants. Whole-study context: Participants got Ad26.COV2.S intramuscularly, once or twice 56 days apart. Points from the study as a whole: There was reportedly substantial breadth in spike-specific CD8+ and CD4+ T cell responses after vaccination.

Germline V lookup: CDR1 MNHNY, CDR2 SVGAGI (reference sequence). The CDR3 loop spans 16 amino acids. The V end was cut by 8 bases, the J end by 2 bases, with 19 bases between. The treatment is: 15 to 20 received Ad26.COV2.S at low or high dose, single or two shots; about 5 received placebo; per-sample allocation not given. All samples were drawn on day 63, counting from the first vaccine or placebo injection. The assay was immunoSEQ multiplex PCR, and TCRdb's table has in-frame clones only and misses some. Of around 250,000 clones in the sample, 70% to 90% were seen once. In regard to this clone: Its antigen is unknown.

The chain is built from TRBV6-6 and TRBJ1-5; D is perhaps TRBD1 (6 bases). This receptor was taken from a person between 18 and 65 years old who received the Ad26.COV2.S COVID-19 vaccine or a placebo. The sample in question was peripheral blood, obtained in a trial of Ad26.COV2.S vaccine versus placebo. The CDR3 sequence: CASSIKGVIGNQPQHF. The CDR3 nucleotides read TGTGCCAGCTCAATAAAGGGGGTCATCGGCAATCAGCCCCAGCATTTT.